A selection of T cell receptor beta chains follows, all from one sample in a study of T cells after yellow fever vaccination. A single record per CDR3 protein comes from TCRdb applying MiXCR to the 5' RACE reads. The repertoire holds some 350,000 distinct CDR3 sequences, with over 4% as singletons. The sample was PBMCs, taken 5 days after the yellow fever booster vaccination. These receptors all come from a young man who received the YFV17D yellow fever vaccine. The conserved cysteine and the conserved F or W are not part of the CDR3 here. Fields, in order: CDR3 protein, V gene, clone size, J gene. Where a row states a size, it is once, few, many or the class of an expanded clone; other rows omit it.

SARRQGHVETQY TRBV20-1 . TRBJ2-5
ASSLGQPGGGYT TRBV7-8 . TRBJ1-2
SARSSGGLNEQF TRBV20-1 few TRBJ2-1
ASSSGVKEAF TRBV28 . TRBJ1-1
ASSLEGWDRNYGYT TRBV5-4 . TRBJ1-2
AWSSSSERNEQF TRBV30 . TRBJ2-1
ASSLVAGEAKNIQY TRBV5-1 . TRBJ2-4
ASRPGQGSNYGYT TRBV6-5 many TRBJ1-2
ATGGQGFGSYGYT TRBV2 . TRBJ1-2
ASSYGHNHEQY TRBV5-1 . TRBJ2-7
SVWGGAGNEQF TRBV29-1 many TRBJ2-1
ASSFGPLWQNTEAF TRBV27 few TRBJ1-1
ASGLGIGTGKGNEQF TRBV12-5 few TRBJ2-1
ASSPPRGGGTEAF TRBV18 . TRBJ1-1
ASGWASGEKLF TRBV5-1 many TRBJ1-4
ASSYFPQGGGDEKLF TRBV6-5 many TRBJ1-4
ASSIRPGQGANVLT TRBV6-5 . TRBJ2-6
ASSLGRQETQY TRBV11-2 many TRBJ2-5
ASSKSGPWNNEQF TRBV23-1 . TRBJ2-1